This T cell receptor beta chain came from a study of blood T cell repertoires in COVID-19. Overall study context: PBMCs, B-cell-depleted T cells, or T cells provided the cDNA or gDNA that made up the material.

Seattle patients were enrolled while actively infected and followed longitudinally. In the authors' methods: Reference gene primer amplification in the assay estimated nucleated cell counts. Sequencing was performed with immunoSEQ multiplex PCR; in TCRdb, only in-frame clones are kept and a portion is missing. V and J calls and clone size are copied from that table; D and trimming were computed from the DNA. The table shows a few hundred thousand clones, with roughly 88% occurring only once. Germline values: CDR1 MNHEY, CDR2 SVGAGI. J was trimmed by 7 bases and V by 8 bases; bases with no gene match: 7. The CDR3 is 14 residues long.

The source is a woman aged 25 to 39 with COVID-19, enrolled during active disease. This sequence joins TRBV6-5 and TRBJ2-3; 12 nucleotides match TRBD1. Sequencing was performed on peripheral blood. CDR3 in DNA: TGTGCCAGCGGATCGGGACAGGGGGCAAATACGCAGTATTTT. Protein: CASGSGQGANTQYF.